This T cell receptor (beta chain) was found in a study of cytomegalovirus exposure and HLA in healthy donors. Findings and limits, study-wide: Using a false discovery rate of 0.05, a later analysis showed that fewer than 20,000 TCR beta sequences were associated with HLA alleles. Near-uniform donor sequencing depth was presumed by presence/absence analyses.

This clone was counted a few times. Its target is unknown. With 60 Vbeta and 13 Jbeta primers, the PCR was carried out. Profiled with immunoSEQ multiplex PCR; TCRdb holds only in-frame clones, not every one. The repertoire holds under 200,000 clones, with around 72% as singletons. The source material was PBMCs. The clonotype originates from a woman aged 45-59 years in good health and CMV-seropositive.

The CDR3 region is CASSLSGTSGSGEQFF. In nucleotides, the CDR3 is TGTGCCAGCAGCCTATCCGGGACTAGCGGGAGTGGGGAGCAGTTCTTC. V gene TRBV4-2 combines with J gene TRBJ2-1; 14 bases align to TRBD2. V shed 4 bases and J 10 bases; nucleotides not matched to a gene: 9. The CDR3 extends over 16 amino acids. The germline V gene has CDR1 LGHNA and CDR2 YNFKEQ.